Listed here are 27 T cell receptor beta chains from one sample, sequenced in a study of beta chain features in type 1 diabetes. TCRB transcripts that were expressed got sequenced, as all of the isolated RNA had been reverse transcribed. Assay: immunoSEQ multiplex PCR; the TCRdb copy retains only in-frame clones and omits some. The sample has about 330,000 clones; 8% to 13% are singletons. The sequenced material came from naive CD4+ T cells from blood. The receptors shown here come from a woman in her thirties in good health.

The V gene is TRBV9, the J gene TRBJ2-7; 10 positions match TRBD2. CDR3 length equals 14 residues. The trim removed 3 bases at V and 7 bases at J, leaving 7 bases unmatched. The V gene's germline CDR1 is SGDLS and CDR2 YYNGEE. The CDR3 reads CASSADPSGGEQYF. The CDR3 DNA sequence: TGTGCCAGCAGCGCAGACCCTAGCGGGGGAGAGCAGTACTTC.

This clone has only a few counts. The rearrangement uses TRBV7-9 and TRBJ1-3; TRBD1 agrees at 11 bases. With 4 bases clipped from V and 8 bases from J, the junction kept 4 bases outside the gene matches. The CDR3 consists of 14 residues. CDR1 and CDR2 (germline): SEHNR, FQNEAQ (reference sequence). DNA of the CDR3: TGTGCCAGCAGCTCCGGGACAGGGGGGTACACCATATATTTT. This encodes CASSSGTGGYTIYF.

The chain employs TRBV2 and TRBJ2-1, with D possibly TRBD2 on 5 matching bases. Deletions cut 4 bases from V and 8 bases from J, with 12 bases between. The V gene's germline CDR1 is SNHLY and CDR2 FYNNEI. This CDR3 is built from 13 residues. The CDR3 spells CASSVRGLDEQFF. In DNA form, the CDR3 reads TGTGCCAGCAGTGTACGAGGGCTCGATGAGCAGTTCTTC.

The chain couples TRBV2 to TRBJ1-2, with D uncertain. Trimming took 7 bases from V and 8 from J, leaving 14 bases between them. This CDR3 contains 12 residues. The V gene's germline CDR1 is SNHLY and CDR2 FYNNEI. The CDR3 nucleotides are TGTGCCAGCAAGCCTGGCGGGTACGGCTACACCTTC. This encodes CASKPGGYGYTF.

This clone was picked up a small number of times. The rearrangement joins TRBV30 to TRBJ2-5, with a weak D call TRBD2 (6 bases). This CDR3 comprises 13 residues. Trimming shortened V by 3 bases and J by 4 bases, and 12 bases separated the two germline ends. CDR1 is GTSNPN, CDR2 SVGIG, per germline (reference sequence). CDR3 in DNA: TGTGCCTGGAGAAATAGCGGAGGAGAGACCCAGTACTTC. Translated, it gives CAWRNSGGETQYF. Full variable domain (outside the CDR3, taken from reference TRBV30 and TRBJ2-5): SQTIHQWPATLVQPVGSPLSLECTVEGTSNPNLYWYRQAAGRGLQLLFYSVGIGQISSEVPQNLSASRPQDRQFILSSKKLLLSDSGFYLCAWRNSGGETQYFGPGTRLLVL.

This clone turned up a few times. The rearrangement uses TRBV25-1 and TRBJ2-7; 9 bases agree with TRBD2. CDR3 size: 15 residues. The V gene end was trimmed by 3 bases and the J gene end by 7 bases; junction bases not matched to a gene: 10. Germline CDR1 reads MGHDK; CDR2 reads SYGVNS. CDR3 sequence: CASSEVISGSFEQYF. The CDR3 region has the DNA TGTGCCAGCAGTGAGGTGATTAGCGGGAGTTTTGAGCAGTACTTC.

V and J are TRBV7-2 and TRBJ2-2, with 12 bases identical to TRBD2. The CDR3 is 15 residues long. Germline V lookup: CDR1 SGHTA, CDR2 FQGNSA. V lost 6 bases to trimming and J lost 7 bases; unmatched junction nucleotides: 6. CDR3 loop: CASSASGRAIGELFF. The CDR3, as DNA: TGTGCCAGCAGTGCTAGCGGGAGGGCTATCGGGGAGCTGTTTTTT.

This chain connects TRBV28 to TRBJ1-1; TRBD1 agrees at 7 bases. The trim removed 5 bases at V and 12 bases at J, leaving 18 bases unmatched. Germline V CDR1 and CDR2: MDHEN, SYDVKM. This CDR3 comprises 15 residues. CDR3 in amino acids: CASSAQPTTGTLTFF. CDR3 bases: TGTGCCAGCAGTGCCCAACCCACGACAGGGACGTTGACTTTCTTT.

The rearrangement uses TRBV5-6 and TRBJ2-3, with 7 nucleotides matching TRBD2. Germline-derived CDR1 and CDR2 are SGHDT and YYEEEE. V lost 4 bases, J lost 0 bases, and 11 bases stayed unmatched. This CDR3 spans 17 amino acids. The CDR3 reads CASSLGLDYPSTDTQYF. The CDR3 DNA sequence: TGTGCCAGCAGCCTCGGACTAGATTACCCTAGCACAGATACGCAGTATTTT.

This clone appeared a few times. CDR3 sequence: CASSLGSVTDTQYF. The DNA of the CDR3 is TGTGCCAGCAGCTTAGGTAGCGTCACAGATACGCAGTATTTT. The V and J genes are TRBV11-2 and TRBJ2-3; tentatively, D is TRBD2 (5 bases). V was shortened by 1 base and J by 2 bases, with 7 bases between the two germline ends. This CDR3 contains 14 residues. Per germline, CDR1 SGHAT and CDR2 FQNNGV.

In nucleotides, the CDR3 is TGTGCCAGCAGCAAGGCCCGACAAAGAGGGTACGAGCAGTACTTC. Its protein product is CASSKARQRGYEQYF. The rearrangement links TRBV6-1 to TRBJ2-7; D is perhaps TRBD2 (5 bases). Germline V gene lookup returns CDR1 MNHNS and CDR2 SASEGT. The ends were cut back, 6 bases at V and 4 bases at J, with 19 bases in the middle. The CDR3 length is 15 residues.

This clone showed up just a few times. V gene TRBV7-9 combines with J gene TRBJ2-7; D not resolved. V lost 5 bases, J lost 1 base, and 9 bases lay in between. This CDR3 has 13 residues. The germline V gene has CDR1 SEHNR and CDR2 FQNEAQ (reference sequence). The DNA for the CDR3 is TGTGCCAGCAGCGTGGCAGGTTCCTACGAGCAGTACTTC. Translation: CASSVAGSYEQYF.

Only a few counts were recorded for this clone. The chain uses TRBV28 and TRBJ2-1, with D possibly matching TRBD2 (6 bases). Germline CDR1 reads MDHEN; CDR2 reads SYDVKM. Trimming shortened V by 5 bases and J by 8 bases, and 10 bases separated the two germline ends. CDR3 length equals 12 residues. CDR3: CASSLSGYEQFF. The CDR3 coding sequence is TGTGCCAGCAGTCTTAGCGGATATGAGCAGTTCTTC. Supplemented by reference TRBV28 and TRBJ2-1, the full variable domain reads DVKVTQSSRYLVKRTGEKVFLECVQDMDHENMFWYRQDPGLGLRLIYFSYDVKMKEKGDIPEGYSVSREKKERFSLILESASTNQTSMYLCASSLSGYEQFFGPGTRLTVL.

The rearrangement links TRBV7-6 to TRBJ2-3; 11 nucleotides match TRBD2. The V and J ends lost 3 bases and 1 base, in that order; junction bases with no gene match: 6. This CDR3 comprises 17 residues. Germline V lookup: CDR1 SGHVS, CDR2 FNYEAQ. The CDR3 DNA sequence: TGTGCCAGCAGCTTCTCCGGGACTAGCGGACGCACAGATACGCAGTATTTT. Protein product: CASSFSGTSGRTDTQYF.

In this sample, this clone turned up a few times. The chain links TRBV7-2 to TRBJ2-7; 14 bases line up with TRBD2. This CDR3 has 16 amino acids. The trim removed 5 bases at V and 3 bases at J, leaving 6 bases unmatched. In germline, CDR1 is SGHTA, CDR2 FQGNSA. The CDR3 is CASSQGTSGRVYEQYF. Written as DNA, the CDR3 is TGTGCCAGCAGCCAAGGGACTAGCGGGAGAGTCTACGAGCAGTACTTC.

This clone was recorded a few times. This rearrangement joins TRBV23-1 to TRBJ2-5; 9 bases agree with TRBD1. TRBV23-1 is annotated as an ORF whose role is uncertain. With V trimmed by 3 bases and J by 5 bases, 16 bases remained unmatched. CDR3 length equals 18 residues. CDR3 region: CASSQRLRGDRVGETQYF. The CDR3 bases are TGCGCCAGCAGTCAGCGCCTACGCGGGGACAGGGTTGGCGAGACCCAGTACTTC.

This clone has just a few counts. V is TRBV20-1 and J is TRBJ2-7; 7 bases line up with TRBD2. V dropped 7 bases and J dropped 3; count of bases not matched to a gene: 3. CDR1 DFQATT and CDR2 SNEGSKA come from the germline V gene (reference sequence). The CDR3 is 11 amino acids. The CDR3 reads CSGREGYEQYF. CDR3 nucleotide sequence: TGCAGTGGGAGGGAGGGCTACGAGCAGTACTTC.

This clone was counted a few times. The DNA for the CDR3 is TGTGCCACCATGGGACAGGGGGCCACCTATGGCTACACCTTC. Translating it yields CATMGQGATYGYTF. This chain links TRBV10-3 with TRBJ1-2, with 12 bases that match TRBD1. CDR3 size: 14 residues. Germline V gene lookup returns CDR1 ENHRY and CDR2 SYGVKD. After removal of 10 bases from V and 4 bases from J, the junction contained 7 bases not matched to a gene.

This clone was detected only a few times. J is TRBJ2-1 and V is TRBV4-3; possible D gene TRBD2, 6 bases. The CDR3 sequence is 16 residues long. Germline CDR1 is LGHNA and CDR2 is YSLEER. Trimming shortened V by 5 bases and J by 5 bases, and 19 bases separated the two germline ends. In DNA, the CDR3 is TGCGCCAGCAGCACCAGCCAACTAGGGAGGCACAATGAGCAGTTCTTC. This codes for CASSTSQLGRHNEQFF.

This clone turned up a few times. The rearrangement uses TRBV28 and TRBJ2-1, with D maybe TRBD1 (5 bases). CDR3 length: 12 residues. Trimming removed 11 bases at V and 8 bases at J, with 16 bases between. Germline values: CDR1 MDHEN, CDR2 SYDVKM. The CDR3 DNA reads TGTGCCCACCAGGGCTCCCGCTATGAGCAGTTCTTC. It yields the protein CAHQGSRYEQFF.

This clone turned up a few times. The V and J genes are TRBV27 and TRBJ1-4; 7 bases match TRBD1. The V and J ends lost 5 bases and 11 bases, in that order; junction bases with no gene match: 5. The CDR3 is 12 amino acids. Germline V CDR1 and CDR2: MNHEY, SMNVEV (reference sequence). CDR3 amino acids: CASSEQGQKLFF. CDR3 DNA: TGTGCCAGCAGTGAACAGGGGCAGAAACTGTTTTTT.

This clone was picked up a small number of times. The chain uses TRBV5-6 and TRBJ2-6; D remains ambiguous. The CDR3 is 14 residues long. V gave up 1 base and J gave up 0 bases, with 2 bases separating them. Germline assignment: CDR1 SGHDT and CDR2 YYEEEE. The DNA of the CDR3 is TGTGCCAGCAGCTTGCGCTCTGGGGCCAACGTCCTGACTTTC. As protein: CASSLRSGANVLTF. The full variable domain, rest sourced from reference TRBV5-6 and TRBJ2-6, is DAGVTQSPTHLIKTRGQQVTLRCSPKSGHDTVSWYQQALGQGPQFIFQYYEEEERQRGNFPDRFSGHQFPNYSSELNVNALLLGDSALYLCASSLRSGANVLTFGAGSRLTVL.

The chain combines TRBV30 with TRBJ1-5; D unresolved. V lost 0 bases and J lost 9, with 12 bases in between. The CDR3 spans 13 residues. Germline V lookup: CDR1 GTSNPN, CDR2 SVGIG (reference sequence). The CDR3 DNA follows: TGTGCCTGGAGTGTGGGCACCGCTTGGCCCCAGCATTTT. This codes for CAWSVGTAWPQHF.

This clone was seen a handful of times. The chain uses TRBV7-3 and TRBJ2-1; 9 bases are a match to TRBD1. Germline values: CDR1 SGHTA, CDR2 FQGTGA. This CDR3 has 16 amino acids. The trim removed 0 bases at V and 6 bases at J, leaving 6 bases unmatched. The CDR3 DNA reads TGTGCCAGCAGCTTAACGCTCGGACAGGGGCGCAATGAGCAGTTCTTC. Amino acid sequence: CASSLTLGQGRNEQFF.

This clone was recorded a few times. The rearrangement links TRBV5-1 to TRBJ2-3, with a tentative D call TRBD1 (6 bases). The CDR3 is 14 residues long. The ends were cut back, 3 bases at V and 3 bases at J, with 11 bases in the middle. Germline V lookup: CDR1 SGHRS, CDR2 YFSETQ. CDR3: CASSSDRPTDTQYF. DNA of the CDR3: TGCGCCAGCAGCTCGGACAGACCTACAGATACGCAGTATTTT.

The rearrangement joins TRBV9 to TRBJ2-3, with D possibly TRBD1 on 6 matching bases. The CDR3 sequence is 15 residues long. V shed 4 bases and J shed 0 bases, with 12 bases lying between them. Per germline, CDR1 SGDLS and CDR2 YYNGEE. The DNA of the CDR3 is TGTGCCAGCAGCCAAAACAGGGCTAGCACAGATACGCAGTATTTT. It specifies CASSQNRASTDTQYF.

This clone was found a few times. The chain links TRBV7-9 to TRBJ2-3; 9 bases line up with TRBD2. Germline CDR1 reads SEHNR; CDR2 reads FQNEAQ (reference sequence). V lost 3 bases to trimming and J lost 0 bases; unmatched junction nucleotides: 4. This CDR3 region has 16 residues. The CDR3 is CASSLLAGRSTDTQYF. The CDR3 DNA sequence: TGTGCCAGCAGCTTGCTAGCGGGACGAAGCACAGATACGCAGTATTTT.